This T cell receptor (beta chain) was sequenced in a study of T cells in tumors after PD-1 blockade. V trimming: 2 bases; J trimming: 0 bases; junction bases outside the gene matches: 11. Germline loops: CDR1 LGHDT, CDR2 YNNKEL (reference sequence). The CDR3 contains 18 residues. The protocol was immunoSEQ multiplex PCR, while the TCRdb copy is restricted to in-frame clones and leaves out a portion. The repertoire consists of approximately 48,000 clones, with roughly 80% occurring once and the leading ten covering 4% to 4.5%. V and J are TRBV3-1 (or the pseudogene TRBV3-2) and TRBJ2-3; 7 bases agree with TRBD2. The sample in question was PBMCs, obtained before anti-PD-1 treatment. The source is a human donor with basal cell carcinoma. In DNA, the CDR3 is TGTGCCAGCAGCCAATGGGCGGGGGTCTCGACTAGCACAGATACGCAGTATTTT. Translation gives CASSQWAGVSTSTDTQYF.